These 28 T cell receptor beta chains were sequenced from one sample in a study of cytomegalovirus exposure and HLA in healthy donors. This PCR relied on a set of 60 Vbeta primers and 13 Jbeta primers. Here immunoSEQ multiplex PCR was the method, and the copy in TCRdb shows in-frame clones only, minus some. Among more than 80,000 clones listed, 65% to 75% were seen once. The sample consisted of PBMCs. Receptor source: a female donor in good health and CMV-seronegative.

This rearrangement joins TRBV7-2 to TRBJ2-3, with a weak D call TRBD2 (5 bases). Germline CDR1 SGHTA, CDR2 FQGNSA. Trimming stripped 0 bases from V and 3 bases from J, with 10 bases between. The CDR3 spans 15 residues. The CDR3 sequence: CASSLARRETDTQYF. CDR3 DNA: TGTGCCAGCAGCTTAGCGCGACGGGAAACAGATACGCAGTATTTT. The full variable domain, rest sourced from reference TRBV7-2 and TRBJ2-3, is GAGVSQSPSNKVTEKGKDVELRCDPISGHTALYWYRQSLGQGLEFLIYFQGNSAPDKSGLPSDRFSAERTGGSVSTLTIQRTQQEDSAVYLCASSLARRETDTQYFGPGTRLTVL.

On this clone: Different DNA sequences within this sample yield the same CDR3. The chain links TRBV15 to TRBJ2-1, with 10 bases matching TRBD2. The CDR3 is made up of 18 amino acids. Germline V gene lookup returns CDR1 LNHNV and CDR2 YYDKDF (reference sequence). The J segment lost 0 bases and the V segment lost 0 bases, leaving 5 bases of the junction unmatched. CDR3 protein: CATSRDRSGGSSYNEQFF. DNA of the CDR3: TGTGCCACCAGCAGAGACCGTAGCGGGGGGAGCTCCTACAATGAGCAGTTCTTC.

The V gene is TRBV9, the J gene TRBJ2-1; 10 bases agree with TRBD1. CDR1 and CDR2 from the germline V gene are SGDLS and YYNGEE. V was pared by 4 bases and J by 7 bases, with 5 bases of the junction left unmatched. The CDR3 length is 14 residues. CDR3 residues: CASSSRTGGNEQFF. The CDR3 DNA reads TGTGCCAGCAGCTCCAGGACAGGGGGTAATGAGCAGTTCTTC.

The V and J genes are TRBV5-1 and TRBJ2-1, with TRBD2 identical over 7 bases. Losses at the gene ends were 5 bases for V and 9 bases for J; bases not matched to a gene: 2. Germline assignment: CDR1 SGHRS and CDR2 YFSETQ. The CDR3 is made up of 11 amino acids. CDR3 sequence reads: CASRAGLEQFF. Written as DNA, the CDR3 is TGCGCCAGCAGAGCGGGACTTGAGCAGTTCTTC. Using reference TRBV5-1 and TRBJ2-1 for the parts outside the CDR3, the full variable domain is KAGVTQTPRYLIKTRGQQVTLSCSPISGHRSVSWYQQTPGQGLQFLFEYFSETQRNKGNFPGRFSGRQFSNSRSEMNVSTLELGDSALYLCASRAGLEQFFGPGTRLTVL.

This chain connects TRBV4-2 to TRBJ2-7; perhaps TRBD2 as D (5 bases). The CDR3 is 13 residues long. Germline CDR1 reads LGHNA; CDR2 reads YNFKEQ. The ends were cut back, 1 base at V and 5 bases at J, with 9 bases in the middle. Here the CDR3 reads CASSQAVRDEQYF. The CDR3 DNA follows: TGTGCCAGCAGCCAAGCGGTGCGGGACGAGCAGTACTTC.

This clone was found once. This chain connects TRBV18 to TRBJ2-7; 8 bases match TRBD1. Per germline, CDR1 KGHSH and CDR2 LQKENI. V was clipped by 3 bases and J by 2 bases; unmatched bases: 9. CDR3 size: 16 residues. The CDR3 sequence: CASSPVRTGIPYEQYF. CDR3 DNA sequence: TGTGCCAGCTCACCCGTAAGGACAGGGATTCCCTACGAGCAGTACTTC.

The chain employs TRBV6-5 and TRBJ2-5, with 11 bases matching TRBD1. The CDR3 has 14 amino acids. Germline CDR1 and CDR2: MNHEY and SVGAGI. V gave up 6 bases and J gave up 4 bases; unmatched junction bases: 4. As DNA, the CDR3 is TGTGCCAGCAGCGGGACAGGGGGTGGAGAGACCCAGTACTTC. Residues: CASSGTGGGETQYF.

This rearrangement joins TRBV9 to TRBJ2-1; D possibly corresponds to TRBD2 (6 bases). CDR3 length: 16 residues. V shed 0 bases and J shed 3 bases, with 13 bases lying between them. The V gene's germline CDR1 is SGDLS and CDR2 YYNGEE. The CDR3 here is CASSVDPGLFYNEQFF. DNA for the CDR3: TGTGCCAGCAGCGTAGATCCGGGACTCTTCTACAATGAGCAGTTCTTC. The whole variable domain, filled in from reference TRBV9 and TRBJ2-1, reads DSGVTQTPKHLITATGQRVTLRCSPRSGDLSVYWYQQSLDQGLQFLIQYYNGEERAKGNILERFSAQQFPDLHSELNLSSLELGDSALYFCASSVDPGLFYNEQFFGPGTRLTVL.

The rearrangement joins TRBV27 to TRBJ1-1; 8 nucleotides match TRBD1. V lost 4 bases, J lost 11 bases, and 6 bases stayed unmatched. Germline V CDR1 and CDR2: MNHEY, SMNVEV (reference sequence). This CDR3 comprises 12 residues. The CDR3 loop reads CASSSRQGRAFF. CDR3 nucleotides: TGTGCCAGCAGTTCCAGACAGGGGCGGGCTTTCTTT.

The chain is built from TRBV5-4 and TRBJ2-1, with D unclear. V was trimmed by 0 bases and J by 10 bases, leaving 5 bases between them. Germline lookup yields CDR1 SGHNT and CDR2 YYREEE (reference sequence). This CDR3 is 11 amino acids long. CDR3 amino acids: CASSLGREQFF. CDR3 bases: TGTGCCAGCAGCTTGGGGCGGGAGCAGTTCTTC.

This chain joins TRBV27 and TRBJ2-1; 13 nucleotides align to TRBD2. After removal of 0 bases from V and 7 bases from J, the junction contained 9 bases not matched to a gene. CDR1 and CDR2 (germline): MNHEY, SMNVEV (reference sequence). The CDR3 has 18 residues. The CDR3 coding sequence is TGTGCCAGCAGTTTATCGACGGGGACTAGCGGGACGGGGAATGAGCAGTTCTTC. It codes for CASSLSTGTSGTGNEQFF.

J is TRBJ1-5 and V is TRBV28; 7 bases are shared with TRBD1. Germline values: CDR1 MDHEN, CDR2 SYDVKM. The CDR3 covers 14 residues. With V trimmed by 5 bases and J by 6 bases, 7 bases remained unmatched. The DNA for the CDR3 is TGTGCCAGCAGTCAACGACAGGGAGGTCAGCCCCAGCATTTT. It specifies CASSQRQGGQPQHF.

The rearrangement links TRBV15 to TRBJ1-1; 7 bases map to TRBD1. With 7 bases clipped from V and 4 bases from J, the junction kept 9 bases outside the gene matches. Germline assignment: CDR1 LNHNV and CDR2 YYDKDF (reference sequence). The CDR3 has 14 amino acids. This CDR3 is CATTHDRVRTEAFF. The CDR3 DNA reads TGTGCCACCACCCACGACAGGGTGCGCACTGAAGCTTTCTTT.

V and J are TRBV5-8 and TRBJ1-2; possible D gene TRBD1, 6 bases. This CDR3 has 15 amino acids. CDR1 is SGHTS and CDR2 is YDEGEE in the germline V gene. Between the trimmed V and J ends, which lost 2 bases and 5 bases, there was a span of 16 bases. The CDR3 reads CASSLDGQLRYGYTF. CDR3 nucleotides: TGTGCCAGCAGCTTAGACGGACAGCTGAGATATGGCTACACCTTC.

The chain is built from TRBV9 and TRBJ2-7; D gene uncertain. V lost 0 bases, J lost 7 bases, and 11 bases lay in between. The germline CDR1 and CDR2 sequences are SGDLS and YYNGEE. The length of the CDR3 is 13 residues. CDR3 in DNA: TGTGCCAGCAGCGTAGACCACTTTCGGGAGCAGTACTTC. This codes for CASSVDHFREQYF.

This chain joins TRBV11-2 and TRBJ2-1; possible D gene TRBD2, 6 bases. CDR3 size: 16 residues. V dropped 1 base and J dropped 5 bases, with 15 bases sitting between them. Germline V gives CDR1 SGHAT, CDR2 FQNNGV. DNA for the CDR3: TGTGCCAGCAGCTTAGTTGCTACTAGCTGGAACAATGAGCAGTTCTTC. Its translation: CASSLVATSWNNEQFF. Supplemented by reference TRBV11-2 and TRBJ2-1, the full variable domain reads EAGVAQSPRYKIIEKRQSVAFWCNPISGHATLYWYQQILGQGPKLLIQFQNNGVVDDSQLPKDRFSAERLKGVDSTLKIQPAKLEDSAVYLCASSLVATSWNNEQFFGPGTRLTVL.

The chain joins TRBV27 to TRBJ2-5; 9 positions agree with TRBD1. The J call is doubtful: the DNA matches TRBJ2-7 better. Germline V gene sequence: CDR1 MNHEY, CDR2 SMNVEV (reference sequence). The CDR3 is 15 residues long. For the CDR3, the DNA is TGTGCCAGCAGTTCGGTGGGGACAGGGACCTACGAGCAGTACTTC. It is translated as CASSSVGTGTYEQYF.

The chain carries TRBV4-2 and TRBJ1-1, with 10 bases identical to TRBD1. Germline trimming cut 0 bases from V and 3 bases from J; bases unmatched to any gene: 4. CDR1 is LGHNA and CDR2 is YNFKEQ in the germline V gene. CDR3 length: 16 amino acids. CDR3 loop: CASSQDPGTGDTEAFF. The CDR3 DNA reads TGTGCCAGCAGCCAAGACCCGGGGACAGGGGACACTGAAGCTTTCTTT.

The chain has TRBV27 and TRBJ1-1; D is possibly TRBD1 (5 bases). Germline-derived CDR1 and CDR2 are MNHEY and SMNVEV (reference sequence). CDR3 size: 14 residues. Trimming cost V 2 bases and J 6 bases, with 13 bases left between them. In nucleotides, the CDR3 is TGTGCCAGCAGTTTACGGACAAGGGCCGCTGAAGCTTTCTTT. The encoded protein is CASSLRTRAAEAFF.

The chain carries TRBV11-2 and TRBJ2-2, with 9 nucleotides matching TRBD2. There are 15 residues in the CDR3. The V and J ends lost 6 bases and 6 bases, in that order; junction bases with no gene match: 8. Germline V lookup: CDR1 SGHAT, CDR2 FQNNGV. For the CDR3, the DNA is TGTGCCAGCAGGCTCCAGGGACTAGCAGCCGGGGAGCTGTTTTTT. As protein: CASRLQGLAAGELFF.

This clone was picked up one time. This chain uses TRBV5-1 with TRBJ1-3; D is possibly TRBD1 (6 bases). CDR3 size: 14 residues. V was pared by 5 bases and J by 7 bases, with 16 bases between. Per the germline V gene, CDR1 is SGHRS and CDR2 is YFSETQ. CDR3 residues: CASRTLDQGNTIYF. The CDR3 DNA reads as TGCGCCAGCAGAACCTTGGATCAGGGGAACACCATATATTTT.

The chain uses TRBV11-2 and TRBJ2-7; a weak D match, TRBD2 (6 bases). The CDR3 contains 15 residues. Germline V gene lookup returns CDR1 SGHAT and CDR2 FQNNGV. Between the trimmed V and J ends, which lost 0 bases and 3 bases, there was a span of 12 bases. The CDR3 nucleotides read TGTGCCAGCAGCTTAGAAGCGGGTCCCCACTACGAGCAGTACTTC. Protein: CASSLEAGPHYEQYF.

The chain recombines TRBV27 with TRBJ1-2, with D perhaps matching TRBD1 (5 bases). V lost 4 bases and J lost 7, with 19 bases in between. The CDR3 sequence is 15 residues long. Germline-derived CDR1 and CDR2 are MNHEY and SMNVEV (reference sequence). CDR3 coding DNA: TGTGCCAGCAGTTCACACAACACGGGGAGGGGTGGCTACACCTTC. Encoded protein: CASSSHNTGRGGYTF.

This rearrangement joins TRBV5-5 to TRBJ1-1; D unclear. Germline CDR1 is SGHKS and CDR2 is YYEKEE (reference sequence). The V end was cut by 4 bases, the J end by 3 bases, with 16 bases between. This CDR3 comprises 15 residues. Here the CDR3 reads CASSPILLTHTEAFF. The DNA of the CDR3 is TGTGCCAGCAGCCCTATTCTACTTACCCACACTGAAGCTTTCTTT.

The chain joins TRBV7-2 to TRBJ2-7; TRBD2 aligns across 9 bases. The germline V gene has CDR1 SGHTA and CDR2 FQGNSA. The trim removed 3 bases at V and 6 bases at J, leaving 12 bases unmatched. This CDR3 spans 16 amino acids. CDR3 nucleotides: TGTGCCAGCAGCTTTGGTACCAAGCGGGAGGCGGGCGAGCAGTACTTC. Protein: CASSFGTKREAGEQYF.

The rearrangement links TRBV4-1 to TRBJ2-7, with D possibly matching TRBD2 (5 bases). The germline V and J ends were trimmed by 3 bases and 6 bases, with 6 bases remaining between them. Germline-derived CDR1 and CDR2 are MGHRA and YSYEKL. The CDR3 has 11 amino acids. The CDR3 DNA reads TGCGCCAGCAGCCACCGGGGCGAGCAGTACTTC. Its protein product is CASSHRGEQYF.

The chain employs TRBV18 and TRBJ1-2; D unresolved. Trimming left V 3 bases short and J 8 bases short, with 13 bases between. The CDR3 consists of 13 residues. Germline assignment: CDR1 KGHSH and CDR2 LQKENI. CDR3 in DNA: TGTGCCAGCTCACCCGTCCCGGTCCGAGGCTACACCTTC. It codes for CASSPVPVRGYTF.

In this sample, this clone turned up once. The CDR3 sequence is CASRRTGNTEAFF. In DNA form, the CDR3 reads TGTGCCAGCCGGAGGACGGGAAACACTGAAGCTTTCTTT. This rearrangement joins TRBV6-5 to TRBJ1-1; no reliable D call. Trimming stripped 8 bases from V and 2 bases from J, with 12 bases between. CDR1 is MNHEY, CDR2 SVGAGI, per germline. The CDR3 contains 13 residues.